The entry below gives a single T cell receptor (beta chain) sequence along with its context. Its antigen is unknown. No per-base quality is available; no much larger clone lies one base away. This sample was included in a study of PD-1 blockade in classical Hodgkin lymphoma (dated by TCRdb to about 2020). Notes on the research overall: Nivolumab dosing was 3 mg/kg intravenously every 2 weeks, continuing until either disease progression or unacceptable toxicity. The study used CyTOF and TCR beta sequencing to define a peripheral blood immune signature of response to PD-1 blockade in classical Hodgkin lymphoma.

Genomic DNA was isolated using the Qiagen DNeasy kit from unsorted PBMCs as well as from negatively selected CD4+ and CD8+ fractions. Using primers that anneal to V and J segments, immunoSEQ multiplex PCR amplified the TCR beta CDR3 regions. A synthetic immune receptor repertoire was used to minimize amplification bias, and any remaining bias was removed computationally after sequencing. The original methods were these. Custom Python scripts were used to quantify repertoire diversity as the Shannon entropy index. Unsorted, CD4+ and CD8+ repertoires were examined separately, except in combined analyses, for which CD4+ and CD8+ sequences were merged in silico. Clonal expansion was defined as a frequency increase of at least 2-fold after treatment compared with C1D1, and clones undetected at baseline were assigned a pseudocount of 0.5. Clones with 0 or 1 copy at C1D1 were defined as singleton clones, while clones with 2 or more copies were defined as non-singleton clones. By matching protein sequences in sorted samples from the same patient, clones expanded in unsorted samples were annotated as CD4+, CD8+ or unknown. Wilcoxon tests on paired samples were used to test diversity changes from C1D1 to C4D1. As stored in TCRdb, this immuneACCESS dataset retains in-frame rearrangements with V and J assigned. A fraction of the clones does not appear; measured against another copy, unresolved V genes explain less than half of the discrepancy, and the remainder lacks a known reason. V and J calls and clone size are given by that table; D and trimming were obtained from the DNA. The sample has tens of thousands of clones on record, around 85% of them singletons. The top ten clonotypes cover more than 2% of the sample.

The full study reports these points: A significant rise by C4D1 was seen in CD4+ but not CD8+ TCR diversity (p=0.0027 vs p=0.16), with the rise being most apparent in complete responders (p=0.02). Newly diagnosed patients were reported to have lower baseline TCR diversity than healthy donors, and relapsed/refractory patients were reported to have lower baseline TCR diversity still. Patients starting nivolumab less than 1 year after ASCT had lower diversity and were excluded from later analyses to avoid confounding by immune reconstitution. Trial patients with a complete response had baseline diversity similar to that of newly diagnosed patients, while partial responders and progressors had significantly lower diversity. Only a single clinical trial cohort was studied, and what caused the repertoire differences, possibly disease activity or prior therapy, remained undefined.

The CDR3 goes from the cysteine to the phenylalanine over 16 residues. The entry retains the CDR3 DNA only, 48 bases that are in frame from base 1. V is pruned by 0 bases and J by 4 bases, leaving 9 bases of the junction without a gene match. Looking up the germline V gene yields CDR1 SGHRS and CDR2 YFSETQ. This specimen's time point label, interpreted: cycle 4 day 1 (C4D1), after about 6 weeks of nivolumab. Relapse after autologous stem cell transplantation had occurred in all trial patients, and cohorts A, B and C were distinguished by prior brentuximab vedotin exposure. Magnetic negative selection with a Miltenyi CD4+ T cell isolation kit was used to purify CD4+ T cells from thawed PBMCs. The trial cohort was composed of 55 to 65 patients with relapsed/refractory classical Hodgkin lymphoma, for whom complete response, partial response or progressive disease was recorded as best overall response. Single-agent nivolumab was administered to trial patients in the multi-cohort phase II CheckMate 205 trial. An independent review committee assessed best overall response by applying the 2007 International Working Group response criteria. Trial PBMCs were collected immediately before nivolumab initiation (C1D1) and during therapy at cycle 2 day 1 and cycle 4 day 1. Peripheral blood was collected in 8 mL Vacutainer Cell Preparation Tubes, from which PBMCs were isolated by centrifugation and then cryopreserved. Purified CD4+ and CD8+ fractions were generated only in cases for which an additional PBMC sample was available. Magnetically labelled cells were removed on LS columns in a quadroMACS separator, and the flow-through was collected as the purified fraction.

The starting material was CD4+ T cells from blood, obtained before the fourth cycle of nivolumab. This chain joins TRBV5-1 to TRBJ2-7; 8 nucleotides in the junction match TRBD1. The sequence derives from a human donor with classical Hodgkin lymphoma. Here the CDR3 is given as CASSLVPGDRRYEQYF. Read as DNA, the sequence is TGCGCCAGCAGCTTGGTCCCCGGGGACAGGAGGTACGAGCAGTACTTC.